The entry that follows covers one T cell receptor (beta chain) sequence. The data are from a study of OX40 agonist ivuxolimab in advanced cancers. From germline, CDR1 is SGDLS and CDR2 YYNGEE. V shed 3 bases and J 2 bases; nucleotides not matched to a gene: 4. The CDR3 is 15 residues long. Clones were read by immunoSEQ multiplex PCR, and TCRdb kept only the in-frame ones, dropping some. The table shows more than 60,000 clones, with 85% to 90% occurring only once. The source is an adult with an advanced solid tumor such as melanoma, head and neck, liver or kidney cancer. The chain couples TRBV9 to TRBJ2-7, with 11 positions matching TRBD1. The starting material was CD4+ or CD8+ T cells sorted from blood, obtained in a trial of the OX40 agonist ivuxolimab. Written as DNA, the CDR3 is TGTGCCAGCAGCGAAGGGACAGGGGGTACCTACGAGCAGTACTTC. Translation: CASSEGTGGTYEQYF.